This T cell receptor beta chain stems from a study of T cell repertoires in cytomegalovirus infection. A single record per CDR3 protein comes from TCRdb applying MiXCR to the reads. The repertoire includes roughly 280,000 distinct CDR3 sequences, approximately 13% of them detected once, and roughly 9.7% sits in the top ten. The V and J ends lost 1 base and 2 bases, in that order; junction bases with no gene match: 14. The CDR3 spans 18 residues. From germline, CDR1 is SGHTA and CDR2 FQGNSA. This clonotype was seen ten or more times. This sequence originates from a human donor in good health (CMV status not recorded). Some clones in this sample may be carry-over from other donors' samples. The sample comprised PBMCs. The chain has TRBV7-2 and TRBJ2-7, with TRBD2 matching over 7 bases. The CDR3 is CASSLVGDLSGFTYEQYF. The CDR3 bases are TGTGCCAGCAGCTTAGTAGGGGACCTTAGCGGGTTTACCTACGAGCAGTACTTC.